These T cell receptor beta chains were read from a single sample in a study of cytomegalovirus exposure and HLA in healthy donors. The table came from immunoSEQ multiplex PCR; TCRdb's copy has only in-frame clones and leaves some out. The profile shows 75,000 to 100,000 clones, roughly 78% of them singletons. Sequenced input: PBMCs. These receptors were collected from a man aged 25-45 years in good health and CMV-seronegative. Each CDR3 is given with its conserved first and last residue. The D gene is left open where the match is weak. Size values are once, few and many counts, or a class for expanded clones, and some rows have none.

>TRBV18|TRBD1|TRBJ2-7|-
TGTGCCAGCTCAAACGGACAGGGTGGCTACGAGCAGTACTTC
CASSNGQGGYEQYF
>TRBV30|-|TRBJ2-5|-
TGTGCCTGGAGTCCGGTACAAGAGACCCAGTACTTC
CAWSPVQETQYF
>TRBV2|TRBD2|TRBJ2-7|-
TGTGCCAGCACCGTCATCGGGGGGAGATATGGGTCTGAGCAGTACTTC
CASTVIGGRYGSEQYF
>TRBV7-8|-|TRBJ2-7|-
TGTGCCAGCAGCTTGGCCCAGTCCTACGAGCAGTACTTC
CASSLAQSYEQYF
>TRBV19|-|TRBJ2-7|-
TGTGCCAGTAGTAGACAGGGAGGCGGGTACGAGCAGTACTTC
CASSRQGGGYEQYF
>TRBV18|TRBD2|TRBJ2-7|-
TGTGCCAGCTCACCCATAGGACTAGCGGGAGCAGGAGAGCAGTACTTC
CASSPIGLAGAGEQYF
>TRBV7-6|TRBD2|TRBJ2-3|-
TGTGCCAGCAGCCCCCAGGTAGCGGGAGCCACAGATACGCAGTATTTT
CASSPQVAGATDTQYF
>TRBV11-2|TRBD1|TRBJ2-7|-
TGTGCCAGCAGCTTAGGACAGGGGCTTAACTACGAGCAGTACTTC
CASSLGQGLNYEQYF
>TRBV7-9|-|TRBJ2-7|once
TGTGCCAGCTCCGGCTACGAGCAGTACTTC
CASSGYEQYF
>TRBV4-2|-|TRBJ2-7|-
TGTGCCAGCAGCCAAGATGAGGGGGACTCCTACGAGCAGTACTTC
CASSQDEGDSYEQYF
>TRBV9|TRBD1|TRBJ1-2|-
TGTGCCAGCAGCGTCGGGACAGGGGGTAACTATGGCTACACCTTC
CASSVGTGGNYGYTF
>TRBV6-1|TRBD2|TRBJ2-1|-
TGTGCCAGCAGTGGCATAGCGGGGGAATACAATGAGCAGTTCTTC
CASSGIAGEYNEQFF
>TRBV30|-|TRBJ2-1|-
TGTGCCTGGAGGACAGGCAAGAATGAGCAGTTCTTC
CAWRTGKNEQFF
>TRBV2|-|TRBJ1-1|-
TGTGCCACTCGTTGGGCAGCCGTTGGTGTCACTGAAGCTTTCTTT
CATRWAAVGVTEAFF
>TRBV4-2|-|TRBJ1-6|-
TGTGCCAGCAGCCAAGATGTCAGGGCCGGGAATTCACCCCTCCACTTT
CASSQDVRAGNSPLHF
>TRBV7-9|TRBD1|TRBJ2-3|-
TGTGCCAGCAGCTTAGTCGGGACAGGGGAGACAGATACGCAGTATTTT
CASSLVGTGETDTQYF
>TRBV5-4|-|TRBJ1-2|-
TGTGCCAGCAGCCCGGACAGAAACTATGGCTACACCTTC
CASSPDRNYGYTF
>TRBV2|TRBD2|TRBJ2-4|-
TGTGCCAGCAGTGGGATTAGCGGGGATGCCAAAAACATTCAGTACTTC
CASSGISGDAKNIQYF
>TRBV28|-|TRBJ2-5|-
TGTGCCAGCAGTAAAACACAGGCGCGAGACCCCCAAGAGACCCAGTACTTC
CASSKTQARDPQETQYF
>TRBV19|-|TRBJ1-1|-
TGTGCCAGTAGTATTGGAGGGGTCGGCACTGAAGCTTTCTTT
CASSIGGVGTEAFF
>TRBV5-1|TRBD1|TRBJ2-3|-
TGCGCCAGCAGCTTGGAGGGACAGGGGGCAAACACAGATACGCAGTATTTT
CASSLEGQGANTDTQYF
>TRBV14|TRBD2|TRBJ2-3|-
TGTGCCAGCAGCCTTATCCCAGGGAGGGAGGCAGATACGCAGTATTTT
CASSLIPGREADTQYF
>TRBV5-1|TRBD1|TRBJ2-1|-
TGCGCCAGCAGCGCTCAACAGGGGGCTAATGAGCAGTTCTTC
CASSAQQGANEQFF
>TRBV5-6|TRBD1|TRBJ1-1|-
TGTGCCAGCAGCTTGGCCGAAGTAAGGGACAGTAGGATGAACACTGAAGCTTTCTTT
CASSLAEVRDSRMNTEAFF
>TRBV2|-|TRBJ1-5|-
TGTGCCAGCCGGGGTTACAATCAGCCCCAGCATTTT
CASRGYNQPQHF
>TRBV9|TRBD2|TRBJ2-3|-
TGTGCCAGCAGCGTTTTGACTAGCCCAGATACGCAGTATTTT
CASSVLTSPDTQYF
>TRBV6-1|TRBD2|TRBJ2-1|few
TGTGCCAGCAGGCATCTAGCGGGGGGGCCGGGTGAGCAGTTCTTC
CASRHLAGGPGEQFF
>TRBV19|-|TRBJ2-5|-
TGTGCCAGTAGTATCCGGTATCGGGAGCTCCAAGAGACCCAGTACTTC
CASSIRYRELQETQYF
>TRBV14|-|TRBJ1-5|few
TGTGCCAGCAGCCACGGTCGGAGTCAGCCCCAGCATTTT
CASSHGRSQPQHF
>TRBV27|TRBD2|TRBJ2-1|-
TGTGCCAGCAGTATCCCGGGACTAGCGGGAACTGAGCAGTTCTTC
CASSIPGLAGTEQFF
>TRBV18|TRBD1|TRBJ1-2|-
TGTGCCAGCTCACCGTCGGACAGGGTTGGCTATGGCTACACCTTC
CASSPSDRVGYGYTF
>TRBV19|TRBD1|TRBJ2-5|-
TGTGCCAGTAGGATTTCAGGGGGCAGAGAGACCCAGTACTTC
CASRISGGRETQYF
>TRBV6-6|-|TRBJ2-1|-
TGTGCCAGCAGTTACCAGGGGGGCGATGAGCAGTTCTTC
CASSYQGGDEQFF
>TRBV20-1|-|TRBJ2-1|-
TGCAGTGATCGTTACAATGAGCAGTTCTTC
CSDRYNEQFF
>TRBV7-2|TRBD2|TRBJ2-2|-
TGTGCCAGCAGCTTAGGACTAGCGGGACTCACCGGGGAGCTGTTTTTT
CASSLGLAGLTGELFF
>TRBV5-4|TRBD2|TRBJ2-1|few
TGTGCCAGCAGCACGACTAGCGGCGATGAGCAGTTCTTC
CASSTTSGDEQFF
>TRBV30|-|TRBJ2-2|-
TGTGCCTGGAGTGTACGGGATGGCGGGGAGCTGTTTTTT
CAWSVRDGGELFF
>TRBV30|-|TRBJ1-2|-
TGTGCCTGGAGTGGACAGGTGGTGGGCTACACCTTC
CAWSGQVVGYTF
>TRBV15|-|TRBJ1-1|-
TGTGCCACCAGCATTCGCGATGAAGCTTTCTTT
CATSIRDEAFF
>TRBV29-1|-|TRBJ2-3|few
TGCAGCGTCGGGACTGCCACAGATACGCAGTATTTT
CSVGTATDTQYF
>TRBV6-1|-|TRBJ1-5|-
TGTGCCAGCAGCGGAAGGACGGACTGGCCCCAGCATTTT
CASSGRTDWPQHF
>TRBV5-4|-|TRBJ2-7|-
TGTGCCAGCATGGAAGGGAGCTCCTACGAGCAGTACTTC
CASMEGSSYEQYF
>TRBV5-6|-|TRBJ1-1|few
TGTGCCAGCAGCTCGTTTTGGGGGACTCTCGCCACTGAAGCTTTCTTT
CASSSFWGTLATEAFF
>TRBV5-6|-|TRBJ2-1|-
TGTGCCAGCAGCACCGGGCCAGGGGTGTCCAATGAGCAGTTCTTC
CASSTGPGVSNEQFF
>TRBV6-4|TRBD1|TRBJ2-1|-
TGTGCCAGCGCATACTGGACAGGGGACAATGAGCAGTTCTTC
CASAYWTGDNEQFF
>TRBV7-8|-|TRBJ1-1|-
TGTGCCAGCAGCTTGGGGCCGGCCAACACTGAAGCTTTCTTT
CASSLGPANTEAFF
>TRBV7-9|TRBD1|TRBJ1-2|-
TGTGCCAGCAGCTCAACCGGGACAGCTAACTATGGCTACACCTTC
CASSSTGTANYGYTF
>TRBV9|TRBD2|TRBJ2-3|-
TGTGCCAGCAGCGTAGGCCCATCTAGCGGGGACACAGATACGCAGTATTTT
CASSVGPSSGDTDTQYF